Following are 2 T cell receptor beta chains from one sample sequenced in a study of tumor-infiltrating lymphocytes in oesophageal squamous cell carcinoma. TCRdb itself ran the PCR reads through MiXCR, one entry per CDR3 protein. The sample lists 20,000 to 25,000 distinct CDR3 sequences, over 30% occurring once. Sequenced sample: esophageal tumor tissue. The source of these receptors is a female donor with esophageal squamous cell carcinoma.

This clonotype was found many times. This chain connects TRBV6-1 to TRBJ2-7; 8 bases align to TRBD2. The V and J ends lost 8 bases and 6 bases, in that order; junction bases with no gene match: 12. Germline assignment: CDR1 MNHNS and CDR2 SASEGT. This CDR3 is built from 14 residues. DNA of the CDR3: TGTGCCAGCGCGCGAACTAGCGGCCCGCTCGAGCAGTACTTC. This gives the protein CASARTSGPLEQYF.

As DNA, the CDR3 is TGTGCCAGCAGCCCCGGACAGTCTTATGGCTACACCTTC. Translating gives CASSPGQSYGYTF. This chain links TRBV7-2 with TRBJ1-2, with a weak D call TRBD1 (6 bases). Germline CDR1 and CDR2: SGHTA and FQGNSA. V lost 5 bases to trimming and J lost 5 bases, with 12 bases between them. The CDR3 length is 13 residues.